This TCR beta chain was sequenced during a study of CD8+ T cells in alopecia areata. This sample's treatment: oral pan-JAK inhibitor, 5-10 mg twice daily. Lesional scalp punch biopsies and peripheral blood were collected from alopecia areata patients. CD4+ and CD8+ T cells were sorted from PBMCs. Study observations and caveats: Between patients, shared TCR sequences were less clear than in mice. This was possibly due in part to HLA diversity in the patient population.

Extracted RNA was reverse transcribed, and the resulting cDNA served as sequencing template. Clones were read by immunoSEQ multiplex PCR, and TCRdb kept only the in-frame ones, dropping some. Of 200,000 or so clones in the sample, approximately 40% were seen once. As to this clone: The antigen remains undetermined. A single base separates this from a much larger clone, so it may be a read error.

The clonotype originates from a human donor with alopecia areata. This specimen was CD4+ T cells sorted from blood, taken at approximately week 37, from a patient treated with tofacitinib.

The CDR3 spells CASSFTDTQYF. CDR3 coding DNA: TGTGCCAGCAGCTTCACAGATACGCAGTATTTT. This chain connects TRBV5-6 to TRBJ2-3; D ambiguous. This CDR3 comprises 11 residues. Germline V gene lookup returns CDR1 SGHDT and CDR2 YYEEEE. Trimming removed 2 bases at V and 2 bases at J, with 0 bases between.